What follows are 10 T cell receptor beta chains derived from one specimen sequenced in a study of cytomegalovirus exposure and HLA in healthy donors. The PCR used 60 Vbeta and 13 Jbeta primers. Sequencing used immunoSEQ multiplex PCR; TCRdb keeps in-frame clones, though not all of them. The sample shows 100,000 or so clones, 50% to 70% of them seen only once. Sequenced input: PBMCs. The receptors stem from a human donor in good health.

This chain connects TRBV6-5 to TRBJ2-1, with 8 positions matching TRBD2. Germline values: CDR1 MNHEY, CDR2 SVGAGI. The CDR3 length is 12 residues. Trimming took 8 bases from V and 6 from J; bases not matched to a gene: 3. The DNA for the CDR3 is TGTGCCAGCGGCACTAGCGGCAATGAGCAGTTCTTC. It encodes CASGTSGNEQFF.

The table lists this clone with a few counts. This rearrangement joins TRBV28 to TRBJ1-5; unclear D gene. CDR1 is MDHEN and CDR2 is SYDVKM in the germline V gene. With 2 bases removed from V and 7 bases from J, the gap between germline ends came to 3 bases. The CDR3 has 11 residues. This CDR3 reads CASSLGQPQHF. The CDR3 DNA follows: TGTGCCAGCAGTTTAGGCCAGCCCCAGCATTTT.

CDR3 in DNA: TGTGCCAGCAGTGCCTGGACTAGCGATGAGCAGTTCTTC. Its translation: CASSAWTSDEQFF. V is TRBV6-1 and J is TRBJ2-1, with TRBD2 identical over 9 bases. The ends lost 4 bases at V and 8 bases at J; junction bases unmatched: 3. Germline lookup yields CDR1 MNHNS and CDR2 SASEGT. The CDR3 has 13 amino acids.

The chain recombines TRBV13 with TRBJ2-3; 9 bases are a match to TRBD2. This CDR3 region has 15 residues. V lost 7 bases to trimming and J lost 6 bases; unmatched junction nucleotides: 11. Germline V gene lookup returns CDR1 PRHDT and CDR2 FYEKMQ (reference sequence). The CDR3 coding sequence is TGTGCCAGCACCGTTAGCGGGAGTGTGGCTGATACGCAGTATTTT. Translation: CASTVSGSVADTQYF.

V and J are TRBV9 and TRBJ2-5; 11 bases are shared with TRBD1. The end of the DNA aligns better with TRBJ2-7, so the J call may be wrong. The CDR3 contains 17 residues. The germline V gene encodes CDR1 SGDLS and CDR2 YYNGEE. CDR3 DNA sequence: TGTGCCAGCAGCGTAGCCCCGGACAGGGGGCCTTCCTACGAGCAGTACTTC. As protein: CASSVAPDRGPSYEQYF.

The V gene is TRBV25-1, the J gene TRBJ1-2, with D possibly matching TRBD1 (6 bases). CDR3 size: 14 residues. Germline V gene lookup returns CDR1 MGHDK and CDR2 SYGVNS. V lost 5 bases, J lost 7 bases, and 17 bases lay in between. The CDR3 DNA is TGTGCCAGCAGTACAGGGTTTGGGGTTGGTGGCTACACCTTC. It codes for CASSTGFGVGGYTF.

This chain uses TRBV7-8 with TRBJ2-1, with D perhaps TRBD1 (7 bases). The CDR3 has 18 residues. Trimming removed 0 bases at V and 8 bases at J, with 23 bases between. Per the germline V gene, CDR1 is SGHVS and CDR2 is FQNEAQ. CDR3: CASSLAWGAGGFWDEQFF. In nucleotides, the CDR3 is TGTGCCAGCAGCTTAGCGTGGGGGGCAGGGGGATTTTGGGATGAGCAGTTCTTC.

This clone showed up just a few times. The V gene is TRBV29-1, the J gene TRBJ1-5; TRBD1 aligns across 12 bases. Trimming cost V 7 bases and J 9 bases; bases outside gene matches: 7. Germline V lookup: CDR1 SQVTM, CDR2 ANQGSEA. The CDR3 extends over 13 amino acids. The CDR3 spells CSAGQGAGWPQHF. The CDR3 DNA follows: TGCAGCGCGGGACAGGGGGCCGGATGGCCCCAGCATTTT.

The genes are TRBV28 and TRBJ2-3, with 7 bases fitting TRBD1. Per the germline V gene, CDR1 is MDHEN and CDR2 is SYDVKM. This CDR3 has 17 residues. The J segment lost 5 bases and the V segment lost 4 bases, leaving 15 bases of the junction unmatched. The chain's CDR3 is CASSSPLKTGSVDTQYF. CDR3 nucleotides: TGTGCCAGCAGTTCCCCCCTAAAGACAGGGTCAGTAGATACGCAGTATTTT.

The sample holds one count of this clone. The chain recombines TRBV28 with TRBJ1-1, with D perhaps matching TRBD1 (6 bases). The CDR3 covers 15 residues. Germline V CDR1 and CDR2: MDHEN, SYDVKM. Trimming took off 6 bases at V and 5 bases at J, with 19 bases between the two ends. The CDR3 loop reads CASRLHGGRRTEAFF. DNA of the CDR3: TGTGCCAGCAGACTGCACGGGGGGCGCCGAACTGAAGCTTTCTTT.